A selection of T cell receptor beta chains follows, all from one sample in a study of long-term antiretroviral therapy in people with HIV. Only in-frame clones appear in the TCRdb table, and some are missing; sequencing was by immunoSEQ multiplex PCR. There are about 33,000 clones in the sample; about 95% occur only once, and 2.4% lies in the top ten. The sample was unsorted PBMCs, taken 6.6 years after starting antiretroviral therapy. The receptor set was obtained from a man aged 25-40 years with HIV. Each CDR3 is given without its conserved first and last residue. The order of the fields is V gene, J gene, CDR3 protein.

V gene: TRBV10-3; J gene: TRBJ2-3; CDR3 protein: AISEGRWGTDTQY
V gene: TRBV5-8; J gene: TRBJ2-7; CDR3 protein: ASRRHRLARWEQY
V gene: TRBV19; J gene: TRBJ2-2; CDR3 protein: ASSPPFDRVSGELF
V gene: TRBV7-6; J gene: TRBJ2-3; CDR3 protein: ASSLEVPTGAFTDTQY
V gene: TRBV5-1; J gene: TRBJ2-2; CDR3 protein: ASSLEGGSTGELF
V gene: TRBV7-7; J gene: TRBJ2-5; CDR3 protein: ASSFDRDETQY
V gene: TRBV7-2; J gene: TRBJ1-2; CDR3 protein: ASSLKGSGGYT
V gene: TRBV27; J gene: TRBJ1-5; CDR3 protein: ASRLGRNQPQH
V gene: TRBV18; J gene: TRBJ2-7; CDR3 protein: ASSPGRSYEQY
V gene: TRBV2; J gene: TRBJ1-6; CDR3 protein: ASSFDSNNSPLH
V gene: TRBV7-6; J gene: TRBJ2-3; CDR3 protein: ASSLTSGRSTDTQY
V gene: TRBV15; J gene: TRBJ2-1; CDR3 protein: ATSSSRQGRIEQF
V gene: TRBV29-1; J gene: TRBJ2-6; CDR3 protein: SVGTGTSGANVLT
V gene: TRBV11-3; J gene: TRBJ2-3; CDR3 protein: ASSLFGTSDTQY
V gene: TRBV4-1; J gene: TRBJ1-2; CDR3 protein: ASSQDSTGLGGYT
V gene: TRBV9; J gene: TRBJ1-1; CDR3 protein: ASSGKQGRNTEAF
V gene: TRBV18; J gene: TRBJ1-3; CDR3 protein: ASSLQGAGSGNTIY
V gene: TRBV12-5; J gene: TRBJ1-2; CDR3 protein: ASGPPGQLRGYGYT
V gene: TRBV6-6; J gene: TRBJ1-4; CDR3 protein: ASSQRTATNEKLF
V gene: TRBV9; J gene: TRBJ1-1; CDR3 protein: ASSVAGNTEAF
V gene: TRBV9; J gene: TRBJ2-1; CDR3 protein: ASSSASYNEQF
V gene: TRBV7-8; J gene: TRBJ1-1; CDR3 protein: ASPSERGQTNTEAF
V gene: TRBV2; J gene: TRBJ2-5; CDR3 protein: ASSDGMGRGTQY
V gene: TRBV14; J gene: TRBJ2-5; CDR3 protein: ASSHLVTQY
V gene: TRBV19; J gene: TRBJ2-6; CDR3 protein: ASARRVGANVLT
V gene: TRBV11-2; J gene: TRBJ1-1; CDR3 protein: ASSLLSWRTEAF
V gene: TRBV6-5; J gene: TRBJ1-5; CDR3 protein: ASSYSGGNQPQH
V gene: TRBV7-3; J gene: TRBJ2-7; CDR3 protein: ASSLTRGDEQY
V gene: TRBV28; J gene: TRBJ1-1; CDR3 protein: ASMTTGGRTEAF
V gene: TRBV27; J gene: TRBJ1-4; CDR3 protein: ASTLRGATNEKLF
V gene: TRBV11-2; J gene: TRBJ2-7; CDR3 protein: ASSEYEQY
V gene: TRBV7-9; J gene: TRBJ2-1; CDR3 protein: ASRSTGTSASRPANEQF
V gene: TRBV6-5; J gene: TRBJ1-1; CDR3 protein: ASSLSGGLTEAF
V gene: TRBV5-5; J gene: TRBJ2-2; CDR3 protein: ASSLLSGYTGELF
V gene: TRBV2; J gene: TRBJ1-3; CDR3 protein: ASSVGGNTIY
V gene: TRBV5-6; J gene: TRBJ2-2; CDR3 protein: ASSLPRGQGATTGELF
V gene: TRBV7-9; J gene: TRBJ1-4; CDR3 protein: ASSSSRATVNEKLF
V gene: TRBV7-7; J gene: TRBJ2-2; CDR3 protein: ASSRDSFTGELF
V gene: TRBV5-1; J gene: TRBJ1-1; CDR3 protein: ASSPDGQAEAF
V gene: TRBV18; J gene: TRBJ2-1; CDR3 protein: ASSPPTRQGVSYNEQF
V gene: TRBV5-1; J gene: TRBJ1-1; CDR3 protein: ASSLPGGNMDEAF
V gene: TRBV7-6; J gene: TRBJ2-5; CDR3 protein: ASSPWEETQY